One and the same sample provided the 7 T cell receptor beta chains below, sequenced in a study of regulatory T cells in long-lasting Graves disease. Relying on iRepertoire HTBI primers and Arm-PCR of CDR3 regions, the team built TCR beta libraries. TCRdb re-analysed the multiplex PCR reads in MiXCR, keeping a single row per CDR3 protein. The table lists roughly 450,000 distinct CDR3 sequences, less than 25% of them singletons. Time point: persistent/refractory GD, antithyroid drugs over 5 years with positive TRAb. PBMC RNA was the source of the TCR library. Sequencing used peripheral blood mononuclear cells (PBMCs), obtained when the disease was refractory, from a patient treated with antithyroid drugs. These receptors all come from a female donor with Graves disease.

This clonotype occurred many times. In DNA, the CDR3 is TGTGCCAGCAGTGAAAAGGGGCAAGAGACCCAGTACTTC. Amino acid sequence: CASSEKGQETQYF. The chain is built from TRBV2 and TRBJ2-5; possible D gene TRBD1, 5 bases. This CDR3 has 13 residues. The germline CDR1 and CDR2 sequences are SNHLY and FYNNEI. Trimming stripped 2 bases from V and 2 bases from J, with 6 bases between. The variable domain in full, with the rest retrieved from reference TRBV2 and TRBJ2-5, is EPEVTQTPSHQVTQMGQEVILRCVPISNHLYFYWYRQILGQKVEFLVSFYNNEISEKSEIFDDQFSVERPDGSNFTLKIRSTKLEDSAMYFCASSEKGQETQYFGPGTRLLVL.

CDR3 DNA sequence: TGTGCCAGCAGCCCAAGACAGGCCGGGACTAGTTACTTC. The encoded protein is CASSPRQAGTSYF. The chain joins TRBV3-1 to TRBJ2-7; 8 bases are a match to TRBD2. Germline lookup yields CDR1 LGHDT and CDR2 YNNKEL (reference sequence). The CDR3 is made up of 13 amino acids. V lost 4 bases to trimming and J lost 13 bases; unmatched junction nucleotides: 12.

This clonotype came up many times. The gene calls are TRBV27 and TRBJ1-1, with D possibly being TRBD1 (6 bases). Germline-derived CDR1 and CDR2 are MNHEY and SMNVEV (reference sequence). The CDR3 sequence is 14 residues long. The germline V and J ends were trimmed by 3 bases and 5 bases, with 13 bases remaining between them. In nucleotides, the CDR3 is TGTGCCAGCAGTTTCGGGGGCGAAGGGACTGAAGCTTTCTTT. Encoded protein: CASSFGGEGTEAFF.

V is TRBV28 and J is TRBJ2-1, with D tentatively TRBD1 or TRBD2 (5 bases each). This CDR3 has 13 amino acids. Trimming took off 8 bases at V and 0 bases at J, with 8 bases between the two ends. CDR1 MDHEN and CDR2 SYDVKM come from the germline V gene. The CDR3 spells CASAGASYNEQFF. For the CDR3, the DNA is TGTGCCAGCGCCGGGGCCTCCTACAATGAGCAGTTCTTC. Full variable domain (missing parts from reference TRBV28 and TRBJ2-1): DVKVTQSSRYLVKRTGEKVFLECVQDMDHENMFWYRQDPGLGLRLIYFSYDVKMKEKGDIPEGYSVSREKKERFSLILESASTNQTSMYLCASAGASYNEQFFGPGTRLTVL.

The J gene is TRBJ1-2, the V gene TRBV30; D remains unclear. Germline CDR1 is GTSNPN and CDR2 is SVGIG (reference sequence). The CDR3 has 13 amino acids. Trimming shortened V by 7 bases and J by 2 bases, and 14 bases separated the two germline ends. In DNA, the CDR3 is TGTGCCTTAAAGGGCAGAGCAAACTATGGCTACACCTTC. Amino acids: CALKGRANYGYTF.

The J gene is TRBJ1-5, the V gene TRBV7-9, with D possibly matching TRBD1 (6 bases). Germline lookup yields CDR1 SEHNR and CDR2 FQNEAQ (reference sequence). The CDR3 covers 16 residues. V was trimmed by 4 bases and J by 1 base, leaving 14 bases between them. The CDR3 DNA reads as TGTGCCAGCAGCTCTAGTGCGGGGGGCAGCAATCAGCCCCAGCATTTT. Protein product: CASSSSAGGSNQPQHF.

The CDR3 DNA is TGCAGCGTTGTGGGTGGGGCAAGGGGCCTTTACGAGCAGTACTTC. Its translation: CSVVGGARGLYEQYF. This chain connects TRBV29-1 to TRBJ2-7; possibly TRBD1 for D (5 bases). The CDR3 covers 15 residues. Germline values: CDR1 SQVTM, CDR2 ANQGSEA. V shed 4 bases and J shed 4 bases, with 20 bases lying between them.